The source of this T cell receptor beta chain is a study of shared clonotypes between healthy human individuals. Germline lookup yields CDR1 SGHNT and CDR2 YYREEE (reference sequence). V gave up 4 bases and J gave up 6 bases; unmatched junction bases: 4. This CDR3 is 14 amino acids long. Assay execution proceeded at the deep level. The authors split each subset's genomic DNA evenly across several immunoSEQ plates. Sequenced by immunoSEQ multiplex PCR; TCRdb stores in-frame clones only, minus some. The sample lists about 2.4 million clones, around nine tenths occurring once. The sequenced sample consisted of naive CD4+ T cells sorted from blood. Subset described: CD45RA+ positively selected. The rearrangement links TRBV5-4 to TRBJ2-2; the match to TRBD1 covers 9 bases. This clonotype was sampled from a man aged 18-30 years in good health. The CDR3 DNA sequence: TGTGCCAGCAGCGATCGACAGGGGGCCGGGGAGCTGTTTTTT. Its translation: CASSDRQGAGELFF.